This is a list of T cell receptor beta chains from one sample in a study of cytomegalovirus exposure and HLA in healthy donors. Sequencing used immunoSEQ multiplex PCR; TCRdb keeps in-frame clones, though not all of them. This table has 170,000 or so clones, 70% to 85% appearing once. Sequencing was carried out using PBMCs. All receptors derive from a young woman in good health and CMV-seropositive. CDR3s include the opening cysteine and the closing phenylalanine or tryptophan. Each record gives: V gene, J gene, D gene, clone size, CDR3 protein, CDR3 DNA. D genes are given only for firm matches. Not all rows give a size; the values are once, few, many and, for expanded clones, a class.

>TRBV5-1|TRBJ2-3|-|-
CASSLDSAWTQYF
TGCGCCAGCAGCTTGGATAGTGCATGGACGCAGTATTTT
>TRBV6-6|TRBJ2-5|TRBD1|-
CASSSPDRGARETQYF
TGTGCCAGCAGCTCCCCGGACAGGGGGGCTCGAGAGACCCAGTACTTC
>TRBV5-5|TRBJ2-7|TRBD2|-
CASSLGGGTGYEQYF
TGTGCCAGCAGCTTGGGGGGGGGTACGGGGTACGAGCAGTACTTC
>TRBV6-1|TRBJ2-4|-|-
CASSEVYSIQYF
TGTGCCAGCAGTGAAGTTTATAGCATTCAGTACTTC
>TRBV28|TRBJ1-5|-|-
CASSPPVGTFNQPQHF
TGTGCCAGCAGTCCCCCGGTCGGGACATTCAATCAGCCCCAGCATTTT
>TRBV18|TRBJ2-1|-|-
CASSPSGSYNEQFF
TGTGCCAGCTCACCCAGCGGCTCCTACAATGAGCAGTTCTTC
>TRBV10-2|TRBJ2-2|TRBD2|-
CASTPTSGANTGELFF
TGCGCCAGCACCCCGACTAGCGGCGCGAACACCGGGGAGCTGTTTTTT
>TRBV19|TRBJ2-7|TRBD2|-
CASSVGRDSYEQYF
TGTGCCAGTAGCGTAGGGAGGGACTCCTACGAGCAGTACTTC
>TRBV30|TRBJ1-2|-|-
CAWSVGGFGYTF
TGTGCCTGGAGTGTCGGCGGGTTCGGCTACACCTTC
>TRBV28|TRBJ1-5|TRBD1|-
CASSAGTGPRNQPQHF
TGTGCCAGCAGTGCCGGGACAGGGCCCCGCAATCAGCCCCAGCATTTT
>TRBV30|TRBJ2-5|-|-
CAWSGEVQYF
TGTGCCTGGAGCGGTGAGGTCCAGTACTTC
>TRBV6-5|TRBJ2-2|-|-
CATLQGGNTGELFF
TGTGCCACTCTCCAGGGGGGGAACACCGGGGAGCTGTTTTTT
>TRBV5-1|TRBJ2-7|TRBD1|once
CASRPGQGAYEQYF
TGCGCCAGCAGACCGGGACAGGGGGCCTACGAGCAGTACTTC
>TRBV4-2|TRBJ1-1|-|-
CASGQGTGGKNTEAFF
TGTGCCAGCGGCCAAGGTACCGGGGGAAAGAACACTGAAGCTTTCTTT
>TRBV19|TRBJ2-1|TRBD2|-
CASRPSPSGNEQFF
TGTGCCAGTAGGCCCTCCCCTAGCGGAAATGAGCAGTTCTTC
>TRBV30|TRBJ2-3|-|-
CAWSPNRKNTDTQYF
TGTGCCTGGAGTCCTAACCGAAAAAACACAGATACGCAGTATTTT
>TRBV28|TRBJ1-1|-|-
CASSSSRLGMNTEAFF
TGTGCCAGCAGTTCCTCGCGGCTGGGTATGAACACTGAAGCTTTCTTT
>TRBV7-2|TRBJ2-2|-|-
CASSPSATYTGELFF
TGTGCCAGCAGCCCATCCGCGACTTACACCGGGGAGCTGTTTTTT
>TRBV30|TRBJ2-1|TRBD2|-
CAWSVLAEGQFF
TGTGCCTGGAGTGTACTAGCGGAGGGGCAGTTCTTC
>TRBV2|TRBJ2-7|TRBD1|few
CASKEGTGSYEQYF
TGTGCCAGCAAAGAGGGGACAGGAAGCTACGAGCAGTACTTC